Detailed here is one T cell receptor beta chain. The target antigen is unknown. These data originate in a study of shared clonotypes between healthy human individuals. Findings and limits, study-wide: Sequencing depth was expected to influence donor clonotype sharing. Only a few donors were included, so the genetic and exposure-history diversity represented was limited. Between a few donors, naive CD4 clonotypes were shared at a level of about 5%.

In the authors' workflow: ImmunoSEQ junction-only sequences lacked quality scores, so their filtering differed. Profiling relied on immunoSEQ multiplex PCR, and the TCRdb table lists in-frame clones only, not all of them. The V and J calls and clone size are taken from that table; D and trimming were inferred from the DNA. The table includes about 600,000 clones, about 96% detected once. Losses at the gene ends were 5 bases for V and 9 bases for J; bases not matched to a gene: 10. There are 14 residues in the CDR3. Germline V gene data show CDR1 as WSHSY and CDR2 as SAAADI. Sequenced material: naive CD4+ T cells sorted from blood. As for subset: CD45RA+ positively selected. The TCR was taken from a woman in her 30s in good health. This chain links TRBV10-2 with TRBJ2-1; 7 bases are a match to TRBD2. CDR3 sequence: CASSRDYLFGEQFF. The CDR3, as DNA: TGCGCCAGCAGTAGGGACTACCTATTCGGTGAGCAGTTCTTC.